Below are 13 T cell receptor beta chains sequenced from a single sample in a study of shared clonotypes between healthy human individuals. This table comes from immunoSEQ multiplex PCR, and its TCRdb copy is limited to in-frame clones, with some not included. Of about 670,000 clones detected, around 72% appear once; the ten largest clones hold less than 2%. Sequenced input: memory CD4+ T cells sorted from blood. Subset here: CD45RA-negative fraction. The source is a woman in her twenties or thirties in good health.

This chain uses TRBV23-1 with TRBJ2-7; a possible D gene is TRBD1 (5 bases). TRBV23-1 belongs to the ORF category, with a function that is uncertain. Trimming left V 0 bases short and J 4 bases short, with 13 bases between. The CDR3 extends over 15 amino acids. The CDR3 loop reads CASSQSSDILYEQYF. In DNA form, the CDR3 reads TGCGCCAGCAGTCAATCCTCGGACATATTGTACGAGCAGTACTTC.

The CDR3 is CASSVGSSPDNEQFF. The CDR3 nucleotides read TGTGCCAGCAGCGTAGGGAGTTCGCCGGATAATGAGCAGTTCTTC. The chain is built from TRBV9 and TRBJ2-1; D is ambiguous. Germline CDR1 and CDR2: SGDLS and YYNGEE. The V end was cut by 0 bases, the J end by 7 bases, with 14 bases between. The CDR3 has 15 residues.

As to this clone: This same CDR3 is encoded by further DNA sequences in the sample. V and J are TRBV6-5 and TRBJ1-2; D possibly corresponds to TRBD1 (6 bases). Trimming pared 0 bases from V and 2 bases from J, leaving 7 bases between. This CDR3 region has 14 residues. Germline values: CDR1 MNHEY, CDR2 SVGAGI. The CDR3 DNA follows: TGTGCCAGCAGTTACTCCCAGGGGAACTATGGCTACACCTTC. This translates into CASSYSQGNYGYTF.

The rearrangement uses TRBV6-4 and TRBJ2-7, with D possibly matching TRBD2 (6 bases). The V end was cut by 1 base, the J end by 0 bases, with 16 bases between. Germline CDR1 is MRHNA and CDR2 is SNTAGT. There are 17 residues in the CDR3. The CDR3 coding sequence is TGTGCCAGCAGTGACTTGGTCGGGGGTTACAGCTCCTACGAGCAGTACTTC. Its protein is CASSDLVGGYSSYEQYF.

The chain couples TRBV18 to TRBJ1-2; the D is unclear. This CDR3 is 11 amino acids long. Germline CDR1 and CDR2: KGHSH and LQKENI. V was shortened by 6 bases and J by 8 bases, with 10 bases between the two germline ends. CDR3 in amino acids: CASSLPPGYTF. As DNA, the CDR3 is TGTGCCAGCTCTCTGCCCCCCGGCTACACCTTC.

The chain has TRBV4-2 and TRBJ2-5, with unresolved D. Germline-derived CDR1 and CDR2 are LGHNA and YNFKEQ. The CDR3 length is 13 residues. Trimming took 0 bases from V and 11 from J, leaving 13 bases between them. Here the CDR3 reads CASSQDQWLEQYF. The CDR3 DNA reads TGTGCCAGCAGCCAAGATCAGTGGTTGGAGCAGTACTTC.

V usage is TRBV4-1 and J usage is TRBJ1-1; 8 bases fit TRBD1. Germline assignment: CDR1 MGHRA and CDR2 YSYEKL. This CDR3 has 15 amino acids. The J segment lost 4 bases and the V segment lost 4 bases, leaving 8 bases of the junction unmatched. DNA for the CDR3: TGCGCCAGCAGCCTTACAGGGGGTGGGACCACTGAAGCTTTCTTT. This sequence encodes CASSLTGGGTTEAFF.

The chain joins TRBV5-1 to TRBJ2-1; 12 bases fit TRBD1. The ends lost 5 bases at V and 9 bases at J; junction bases unmatched: 6. This CDR3 is 14 amino acids long. Germline assignment: CDR1 SGHRS and CDR2 YFSETQ. The DNA of the CDR3 is TGCGCCAGCAGGACCGGGACAGGGGGCCTTGAGCAGTTCTTC. This sequence encodes CASRTGTGGLEQFF.

As to this clone: The junction shows a germline mismatch at one end, possibly a read error. This chain uses TRBV7-6 with TRBJ1-5; D is unclear. The CDR3 has 13 amino acids. Germline CDR1 and CDR2: SGHVS and FNYEAQ. The CDR3 region has the DNA TGTGCCAGCAGCTTTGATAGCAGTCAGCCCCAGCATTTT. This translates into CASSFDSSQPQHF.

This clone was seen a few times. V is TRBV6-6 and J is TRBJ1-5; 8 bases fit TRBD1. V was clipped by 8 bases and J by 4 bases; unmatched bases: 1. Germline CDR1 is MNHNY and CDR2 is SVGAGI (reference sequence). This CDR3 contains 12 residues. This CDR3 reads CASRDRNQPQHF. The CDR3 DNA is TGTGCCAGCCGGGACAGGAATCAGCCCCAGCATTTT.

This clone has only a few counts. The genes are TRBV27 and TRBJ1-5; D might be TRBD1 (5 bases). The CDR3 consists of 14 residues. With 5 bases removed from V and 0 bases from J, the gap between germline ends came to 8 bases. Germline CDR1 reads MNHEY; CDR2 reads SMNVEV (reference sequence). The CDR3 bases are TGTGCCAGCAGTCGGACACTTAGCAATCAGCCCCAGCATTTT. Translated: CASSRTLSNQPQHF.

V usage is TRBV18 and J usage is TRBJ2-2; possibly TRBD1 for D (6 bases). V lost 2 bases and J 0 bases, leaving 10 bases between the germline ends. CDR1 is KGHSH and CDR2 is LQKENI in the germline V gene. The CDR3 is 16 residues long. The CDR3 nucleotides read TGTGCCAGCTCACCATTGGCAGGGGCGAACACCGGGGAGCTGTTTTTT. This sequence encodes CASSPLAGANTGELFF.

This clone was counted ten times or more. One end of the junction does not line up with germline, which may come from a read error. The V gene is TRBV20-1, the J gene TRBJ2-1; D might be TRBD1 (6 bases). The germline V gene has CDR1 DFQATT and CDR2 SNEGSKA (reference sequence). The CDR3 runs 11 residues. The CDR3 DNA reads TGCAGTGCTGGGACAAGAAAGGAAGGGCTCTTC. It translates to CSAGTRKEGLF.